This T cell receptor beta chain was retrieved from a study of Ad26.COV2.S vaccination and SARS-CoV-2 variants. Trimming cost V 0 bases and J 0 bases, with 8 bases left between them. The V gene's germline CDR1 is SGHTA and CDR2 FQGNSA. This CDR3 is built from 16 residues. Treatment of the sample: around 19 received Ad26.COV2.S at low or high dose, single or two shots; about 5 received placebo; per-sample allocation not given. Repertoires come from day 63 after the first vaccine or placebo injection. The table came from immunoSEQ multiplex PCR; TCRdb's copy has only in-frame clones and leaves some out. The sample holds about 400,000 clones, roughly 85% seen once.

This TCR was recovered from a person between 18 and 59 years old who received the Ad26.COV2.S COVID-19 vaccine or a placebo. The sequencing used peripheral blood, collected in a trial of Ad26.COV2.S vaccine versus placebo. This sequence joins TRBV7-2 and TRBJ2-2; D call uncertain. CDR3 in DNA: TGTGCCAGCAGCTTAGCGCATACTTCGAACACCGGGGAGCTGTTTTTT. This translates into CASSLAHTSNTGELFF.